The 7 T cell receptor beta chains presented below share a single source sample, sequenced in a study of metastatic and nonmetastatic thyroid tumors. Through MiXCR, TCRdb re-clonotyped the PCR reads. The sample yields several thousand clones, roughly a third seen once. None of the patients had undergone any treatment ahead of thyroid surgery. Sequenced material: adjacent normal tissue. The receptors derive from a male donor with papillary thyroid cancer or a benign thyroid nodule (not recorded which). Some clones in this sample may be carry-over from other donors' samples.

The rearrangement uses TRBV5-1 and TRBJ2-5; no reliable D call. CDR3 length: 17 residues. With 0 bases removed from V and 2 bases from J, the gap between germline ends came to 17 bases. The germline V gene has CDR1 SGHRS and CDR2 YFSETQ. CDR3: CASSLGLAQHLQETQYF. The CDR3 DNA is TGCGCCAGCAGCTTGGGTCTGGCCCAACACCTTCAAGAGACCCAGTACTTC. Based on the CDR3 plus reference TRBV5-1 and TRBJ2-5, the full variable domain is KAGVTQTPRYLIKTRGQQVTLSCSPISGHRSVSWYQQTPGQGLQFLFEYFSETQRNKGNFPGRFSGRQFSNSRSEMNVSTLELGDSALYLCASSLGLAQHLQETQYFGPGTRLLVL.

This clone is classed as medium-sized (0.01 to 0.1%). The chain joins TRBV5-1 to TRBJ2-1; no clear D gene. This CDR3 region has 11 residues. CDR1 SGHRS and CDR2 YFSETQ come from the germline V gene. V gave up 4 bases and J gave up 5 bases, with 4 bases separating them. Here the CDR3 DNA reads TGCGCCAGCAGCACGAACAATGAGCAGTTCTTC. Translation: CASSTNNEQFF.

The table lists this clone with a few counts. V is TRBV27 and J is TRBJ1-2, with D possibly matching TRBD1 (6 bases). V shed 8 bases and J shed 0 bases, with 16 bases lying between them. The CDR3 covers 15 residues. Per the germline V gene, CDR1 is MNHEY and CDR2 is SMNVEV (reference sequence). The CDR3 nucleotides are TGTGCCAGCCGACCAAGACAGGCAACTAACTATGGCTACACCTTC. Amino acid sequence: CASRPRQATNYGYTF.

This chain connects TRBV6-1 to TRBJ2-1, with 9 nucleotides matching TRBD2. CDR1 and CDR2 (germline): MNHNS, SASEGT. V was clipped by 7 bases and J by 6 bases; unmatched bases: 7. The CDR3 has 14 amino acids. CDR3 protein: CASNDLAGSNEQFF. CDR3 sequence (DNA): TGTGCCAGCAATGATCTAGCGGGGAGCAATGAGCAGTTCTTC.

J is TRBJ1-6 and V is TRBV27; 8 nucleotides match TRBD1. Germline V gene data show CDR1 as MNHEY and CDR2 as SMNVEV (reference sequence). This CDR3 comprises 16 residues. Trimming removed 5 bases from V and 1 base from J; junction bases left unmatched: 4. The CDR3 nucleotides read TGTGCCAGCAGTCCGCAGGGGGCGTCCTATAATTCACCCCTCCACTTT. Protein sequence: CASSPQGASYNSPLHF.

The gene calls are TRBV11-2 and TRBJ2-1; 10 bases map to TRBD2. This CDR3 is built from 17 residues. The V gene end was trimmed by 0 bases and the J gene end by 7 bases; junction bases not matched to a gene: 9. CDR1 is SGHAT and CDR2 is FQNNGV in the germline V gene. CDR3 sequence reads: CASSLDRLAGVDNEQFF. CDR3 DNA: TGTGCCAGCAGCTTAGATAGGCTAGCGGGAGTTGATAATGAGCAGTTCTTC.

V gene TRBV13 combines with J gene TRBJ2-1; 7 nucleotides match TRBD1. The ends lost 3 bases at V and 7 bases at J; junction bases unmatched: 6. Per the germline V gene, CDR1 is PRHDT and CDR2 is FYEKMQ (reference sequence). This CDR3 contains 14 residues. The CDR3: CASSFRGPFNEQFF. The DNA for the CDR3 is TGTGCCAGCAGCTTTAGGGGGCCCTTTAATGAGCAGTTCTTC.